The table lists the clone carrying this T cell receptor beta chain with many counts. This specimen belongs to a study of regulatory T cells in long-lasting Graves disease. CDR3 length: 13 amino acids. In germline, CDR1 is SGHAT, CDR2 FQNNGV. V lost 5 bases, J lost 5 bases, and 12 bases lay in between. Construction of the TCR beta libraries employed iRepertoire HTBI primers in conjunction with Arm-PCR of CDR3 regions. TCRdb re-derived calls from the multiplex PCR reads in MiXCR, one entry per CDR3 protein. The top ten hold under 9% of the sample, which has about 400,000 distinct CDR3 sequences, over 12% seen once. Time point defined: newly diagnosed GD, antithyroid drugs for less than 3 months. PBMC-extracted RNA yielded the TCR library. The sample was also linked to a second study, of T cells in Graves' hyperthyroidism and ophthalmopathy. That study adds: The HTBI primer set drove a first-round RT-PCR of the TCR CDR3.

The V and J genes are TRBV11-2 and TRBJ1-2; the D is unclear. Sample: peripheral blood mononuclear cells (PBMCs), taken at new diagnosis, from a patient treated with antithyroid drugs. The clonotype was recovered from a woman in her 40s with Graves disease. The CDR3 sequence: CASSQTGKYGYTF. The CDR3 nucleotides read TGTGCCAGCAGCCAAACGGGGAAATATGGCTACACCTTC.